This TCR beta chain stems from a study of blood T cells in healthy people across ages. Study-level findings and limits: PBMCs were not sorted, which prevented a conclusive comparison of naive versus antigen-experienced cells. Considered underestimates were the diversity estimates obtained from one million T cells. There was no known CMV status for donors, so expanded clonotype changes were possibly confounded.

The use of a sample-barcoded 5' primer and a J-beta primer mix characterized a second PCR of 7 to 11 cycles. TCRdb processed the 5' RACE reads anew with MiXCR; each CDR3 protein has one entry. The sample includes 750,000 to 850,000 distinct CDR3 sequences, roughly 25% of them seen just once. Per germline, CDR1 KGHSH and CDR2 LQKENI. The CDR3 loop spans 15 amino acids. Of note for this clonotype: Its antigen remains unidentified.

The sample was also reused in another study, on T cells of mothers and their children. This second report adds: Every microgram of extracted RNA entered cDNA synthesis, around 1.5 ug per 15 ul.

This receptor was taken from a boy aged 5-17 years in good health. The chain uses TRBV18 and TRBJ2-1; D not resolved. The DNA matches TRBJ2-7 better at its end, which makes the J call doubtful. The material sequenced was blood. Here the CDR3 reads CASSPSGKSSYEQYF. Written as DNA, the CDR3 is TGTGCCAGCTCACCATCCGGAAAGTCTTCCTACGAGCAGTACTTC.